This T cell receptor beta chain stems from a study of cytomegalovirus exposure and HLA in healthy donors. A multiplex PCR was run with 60 Vbeta primers and 13 Jbeta primers. Method: immunoSEQ multiplex PCR; TCRdb's copy keeps in-frame clones and lacks some. Counted here are some 200,000 clones, more than 75% occurring once; the ten biggest clones make up 0.2% to 0.3%. Unmatched junction bases numbered 10, after V lost 1 base and J lost 6 bases. Germline-derived CDR1 and CDR2 are LGHNA and YNFKEQ. This CDR3 has 17 residues. This sequence joins TRBV4-2 and TRBJ1-5; 9 bases match TRBD1. Sequencing input: PBMCs. The receptor was isolated from a girl less than two years old in good health and CMV-seronegative. DNA for the CDR3: TGTGCCAGCAGCCAAGGGGGGTCGGACAGGGGACGTCAGCCCCAGCATTTT. Translation: CASSQGGSDRGRQPQHF.